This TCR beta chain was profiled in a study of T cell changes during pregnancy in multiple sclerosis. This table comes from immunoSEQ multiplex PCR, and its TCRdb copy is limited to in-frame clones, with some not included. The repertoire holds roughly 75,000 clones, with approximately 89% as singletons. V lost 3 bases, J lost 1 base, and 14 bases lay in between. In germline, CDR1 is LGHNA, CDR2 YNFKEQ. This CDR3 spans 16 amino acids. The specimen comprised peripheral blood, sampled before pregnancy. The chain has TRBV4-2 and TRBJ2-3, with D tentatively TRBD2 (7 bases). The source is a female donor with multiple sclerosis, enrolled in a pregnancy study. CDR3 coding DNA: TGTGCCAGCAGCCAGGCGCCCGGGGGGCGCACAGATACGCAGTATTTT. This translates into CASSQAPGGRTDTQYF.